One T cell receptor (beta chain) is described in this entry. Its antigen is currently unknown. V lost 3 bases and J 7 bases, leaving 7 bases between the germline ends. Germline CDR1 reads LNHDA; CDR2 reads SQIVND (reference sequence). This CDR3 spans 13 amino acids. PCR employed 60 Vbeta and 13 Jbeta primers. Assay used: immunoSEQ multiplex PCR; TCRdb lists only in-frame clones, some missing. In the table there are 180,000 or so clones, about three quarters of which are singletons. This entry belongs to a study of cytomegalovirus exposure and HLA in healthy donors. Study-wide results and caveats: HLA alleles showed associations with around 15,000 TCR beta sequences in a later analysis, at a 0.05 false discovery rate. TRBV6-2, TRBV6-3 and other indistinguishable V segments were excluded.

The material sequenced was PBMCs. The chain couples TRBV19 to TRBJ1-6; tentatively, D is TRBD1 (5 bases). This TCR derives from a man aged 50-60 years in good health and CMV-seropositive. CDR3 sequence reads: CASSMPGNSPLHF. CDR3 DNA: TGTGCCAGTAGTATGCCAGGGAATTCACCCCTCCACTTT. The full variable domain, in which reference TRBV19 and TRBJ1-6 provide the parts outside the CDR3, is DGGITQSPKYLFRKEGQNVTLSCEQNLNHDAMYWYRQDPGQGLRLIYYSQIVNDFQKGDIAEGYSVSREKKESFPLTVTSAQKNPTAFYLCASSMPGNSPLHFGNGTRLTVT.